This T cell receptor beta chain is from a study of T cell responses to AZD1222 COVID-19 vaccine. Overall study results and limits: The study reported that nearly half of spike-specific TCRs target unmutated variant regions.

A word on this clone: Antigen specificity is unknown.

Unmatched junction bases numbered 4, after V lost 3 bases and J lost 8 bases. CDR1 is SGHRS, CDR2 YFSETQ, per germline. This CDR3 spans 14 amino acids. Profiling relied on immunoSEQ multiplex PCR, and the TCRdb table lists in-frame clones only, not all of them. This sample yields 120,000 or so clones, of which around 92% are seen a single time; 1.1% belongs to the top ten. This material consisted of peripheral blood, taken on day 0 of AZD1222 vaccination. This receptor was obtained from an adult in good health. V gene TRBV5-1 combines with J gene TRBJ1-4, with 10 bases fitting TRBD1. CDR3 protein: CASSSGQGGEKLFF. In nucleotides, the CDR3 is TGCGCCAGCAGCTCCGGACAGGGGGGGGAAAAACTGTTTTTT.